This TCR beta chain is drawn from a study of blood T cell repertoires in COVID-19 (dated by TCRdb to about 2020). Describing the broader study: Samples from collaborators originated in the United States, Italy and Spain and spanned both the acute and convalescent phases of COVID-19. The samples were drawn from the first 160 participants of the ongoing ImmuneRACE study and from more than 1,000 subjects provided by 6 global collaborators. The repertoires were released in a freely available public database meant as a resource for research on the immune response to SARS-CoV-2. Sample metadata almost always included a de-identified subject ID, COVID-19 status, age in years and sex. The material from the prospective study consisted of cDNA or gDNA derived from T cells, B-cell-depleted T cells, or PBMCs. Where available, HLA class I and class II types were obtained from metadata supplied by the sample provider rather than from assay-based typing. The dataset comprised deeply sampled blood TCRbeta repertoires from subjects exposed to, actively infected with, or recovered from COVID-19.

The CDR3 measures 18 amino acids from cysteine to phenylalanine. The CDR3 DNA has 54 bases and is translated from base 1. The germline V gene encodes CDR1 SEHNR and CDR2 FQNEAQ (reference sequence). Germline trimming amounts to 5 bases on V and 2 bases on J, with 14 as the count of junction bases outside the gene matches. This clone has just one count. What this receptor recognizes is not known. No base-level quality is on record; no much larger clone is a single base apart. Overall results and qualifications from the work: How much clinical and demographic metadata was included differed by source and by participant, and the metadata was provided uncurated.

The immunoSEQ Assay, a bias-controlled multiplex PCR, was used to amplify TCRbeta CDR3 regions from genomic DNA. Per the authors' processing: Nucleated cell counts per sample were estimated from amplification of reference gene primers within the assay. To quantify the absolute abundance of each unique TCRbeta CDR3 rearrangement, sequence reads were collapsed and filtered. For each sample, productive Simpson clonality was calculated as the square root of Simpson's diversity index over productive rearrangements. In TCRdb, the immuneACCESS table is reduced to in-frame sequences with V and J assigned. These tables do not hold every clone; where another copy was compared, an unresolved V gene accounts for under half, and the others remain unexplained. The DNA gave D and trimming, while V, J and clone size come from that table. The sample table shows fewer than 500,000 clones, and around 88% are seen once. The ten largest clonotypes hold roughly 4% of the sample.

Collaborating institutions collected whole blood in K2EDTA tubes following their own protocols. For TCRbeta analysis, collaborators shipped samples in one of three forms: frozen whole blood, isolated PBMCs, or DNA extracted from either of those sample types. This receptor was obtained from a woman aged 25-40 years with acute or convalescent COVID-19. The sequence is built from TRBV7-9 and TRBJ1-3; 8 of the junction bases match TRBD1. Sequencing was carried out using peripheral blood. The nucleotide sequence reads as follows: TGTGCCAGCAGCACCCCGCGCAGGGGGCTGATGGCTGGAAACACCATATATTTT. Its protein product is CASSTPRRGLMAGNTIYF.